A selection of T cell receptor beta chains follows, all from one sample in a study of molecular identifiers for immune sequencing clone quantification. TCRdb used MiXCR to reprocess the PCR reads, holding one entry per CDR3 protein. The repertoire holds over 550,000 distinct CDR3 sequences, with 25% as singletons. Sequenced: naive CD8+ T cells from blood, with Jurkat cell RNA spiked in. The receptor set was obtained from a human donor in good health. Some libraries in this study had Jurkat cell RNA spiked in. The CDR3 runs from the conserved cysteine through the conserved F or W. D genes are given only for firm matches. Expanded clones get a size class; other rows say once, few or many, or leave the size out.

clone_size j_call v_call d_call cdr3_nt cdr3_aa
NA TRBJ1-1 TRBV12-3/TRBV12-4 TRBD1 TGTGCCAGCAGTTACGACAGGGGGCGAAGTGTGTACACTGAAGCTCTCTTT CASSYDRGRSVYTEALF
many TRBJ2-7 TRBV13 NA TGTGCCAGCAGCTTCGGGGATGCCTACGAGCAGTACTTC CASSFGDAYEQYF
few TRBJ2-1 TRBV7-9 TRBD2 TGTGCCAGCAGCCGGATAGCGGGGGGGCGACTGGACAATGAGCAGTTCTTC CASSRIAGGRLDNEQFF
many TRBJ2-1 TRBV11-2 TRBD2 TGTGCCAGCAGCTTCCTAGCGGGAGGCTTTGAGCAGTTCTTC CASSFLAGGFEQFF
NA TRBJ2-7 TRBV5-1 NA TGCGCCAGCAGCTGGGCACGGGACACAAGCTCCTACGAGCAGTACTTC CASSWARDTSSYEQYF
NA TRBJ1-2 TRBV30 NA TGTGCCTGGAGTTATTCGTCCTATGGCTACACCTTC CAWSYSSYGYTF
few TRBJ1-5 TRBV12-3/TRBV12-4 NA TGTGCCAGCAGTTTATCGGACGACCCCCAGCCCCAGCATTTT CASSLSDDPQPQHF
many TRBJ2-3 TRBV11-2 NA TGTGCCAGCAGCTTATTAGAAGGGCCAACAGATACGCAGTATTTT CASSLLEGPTDTQYF
many TRBJ2-7 TRBV12-3/TRBV12-4 NA TGTGCCAGCAGCCAGGGCACCTACGAGCAGTACTTC CASSQGTYEQYF
many TRBJ2-1 TRBV12-3/TRBV12-4 NA TGTGCCACTTCGGGACTGGGCAATAATGAGCAGTTCTTC CATSGLGNNEQFF
NA TRBJ1-5 TRBV19 TRBD1 TGTGCCAGTAACCCCTTGACAGGGGGAAATCAGCCCCAGCATTTT CASNPLTGGNQPQHF